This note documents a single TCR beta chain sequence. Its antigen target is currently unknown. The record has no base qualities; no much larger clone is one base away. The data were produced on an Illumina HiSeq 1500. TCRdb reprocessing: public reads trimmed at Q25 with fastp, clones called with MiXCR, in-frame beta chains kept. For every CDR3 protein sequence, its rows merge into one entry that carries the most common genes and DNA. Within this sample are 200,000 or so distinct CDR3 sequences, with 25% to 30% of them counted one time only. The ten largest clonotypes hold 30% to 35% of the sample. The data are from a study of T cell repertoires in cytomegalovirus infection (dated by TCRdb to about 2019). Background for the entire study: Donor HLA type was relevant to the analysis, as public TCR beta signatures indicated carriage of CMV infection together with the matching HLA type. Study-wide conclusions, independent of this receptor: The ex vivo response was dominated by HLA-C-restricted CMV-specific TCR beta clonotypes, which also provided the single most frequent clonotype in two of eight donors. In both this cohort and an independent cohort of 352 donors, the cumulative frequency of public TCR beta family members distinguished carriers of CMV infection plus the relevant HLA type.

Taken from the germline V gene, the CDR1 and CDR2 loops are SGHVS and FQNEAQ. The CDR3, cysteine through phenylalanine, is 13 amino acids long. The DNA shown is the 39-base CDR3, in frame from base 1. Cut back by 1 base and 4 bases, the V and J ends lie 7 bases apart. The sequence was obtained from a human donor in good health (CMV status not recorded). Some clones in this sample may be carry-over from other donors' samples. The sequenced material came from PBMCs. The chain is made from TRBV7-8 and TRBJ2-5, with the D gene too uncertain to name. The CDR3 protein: CASSLGQVETQYF. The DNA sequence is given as TGTGCCAGCAGCTTAGGGCAGGTAGAGACCCAGTACTTC.